This T cell receptor beta chain was found in a study of T cell responses to AZD1222 COVID-19 vaccine (dated by TCRdb to the early 2020s). Broadly, across the study: AZD1222 recipients given second doses at about 4 weeks or at about 12 weeks were pooled, since spike-specific TCR depth and breadth were not found to differ between the two schedules. A total of 233 trial participants underwent TCR sequencing, of whom 207 received two doses of AZD1222 and about 25 received two doses of the MenACWY control vaccine. Trial participants were enrolled into age subgroups of 18-55, 56-69 and 70-plus years, which contained roughly 140, 27 and 60 TCR-sequenced participants, respectively. Beyond this particular receptor, the publication reports: The whole spike protein was spanned by vaccine-associated CD4 TCRs, and dominant responses were seen in regions 160-218 and 743-854. Because no day 14 peak-response samples were available, the repertoires could be characterized only after the peak T cell response. Only five to seven AZD1222 recipients were SARS-CoV-2 seropositive at baseline, limiting conclusions about previously exposed vaccinees. Epitopes outside the regions mutated in the B.1.351 and B.1.1.7 variants were reportedly recognized by nearly half of the unique spike-specific TCRs. Spike-specific TCR breadth and depth rose significantly after two AZD1222 doses compared with day 0 and with MenACWY recipients. Most participants were white British and females outnumbered males, and the authors suggested that clonal diversity may have been underestimated. The 56-69-year group was small, and its depth increase did not reach significance, likely because of low power.

This clone is medium-sized (0.01 to 0.1%). There is no known antigen for this receptor. Within one base of it there is no much larger clone, and no base qualities were kept. The germline V gene sets CDR1 to MDHEN and CDR2 to SYDVKM. V ends up 2 bases short and J 5 bases short, with an unmatched junction base count of 5. The CDR3 runs 14 amino acids, cysteine and phenylalanine included. The only DNA kept is the CDR3, 42 bases in frame from the first base. The time point label, as the study defines it: baseline before first vaccination. Vaccinee samples were obtained from the UK trials COV001 and COV002, which included a single-blind randomized controlled phase 2/3 trial of AZD1222 (ChAdOx1 nCoV-19) in healthy adults. Trial participant PBMC samples were collected at day 0 and day 28 after the second dose for TCRbeta chain sequencing. The CDR3 regions of human TCRbeta chains were analyzed by immunosequencing. The paper's data handling went like this. Repertoire TCRs were matched against a reference library of SARS-CoV-2-specific TCRs generated with the MIRA antigen-specificity platform. Breadth meant the fraction of unique TCRs that were SARS-CoV-2-associated, whereas depth meant the fraction of total T cells that were SARS-CoV-2-associated. Using the MIRA data, each spike-specific TCR was assigned both to the spike region to which the TCR was reactive and to a CD4 or CD8 class. Log10-transformed breadth and depth values were compared by one-way ANOVA with Sidak's multiple comparisons tests. TCRdb re-hosts the immuneACCESS table, in-frame sequences only. Its copies lack some clones; in the studies checked, an unresolved V gene accounts for under half of them, and the cause for the rest is not known. The V and J calls and clone size are taken from that table; D and trimming were inferred from the DNA. Across this sample there are approximately 80,000 clones, with 85% to 90% seen only once. The ten largest clones capture 5% to 6% of the sample.

Source: peripheral blood, taken on day 0 of AZD1222 vaccination. This TCR derives from an adult in good health. The rearrangement joined TRBV28 to TRBJ1-1; TRBD1 agrees with 7 junctional bases. The DNA sequence follows: TGTGCCAGCAGTTTAGACAGGGCAGGAACTGAAGCTTTCTTT. The encoded protein is CASSLDRAGTEAFF.